What follows are 15 T cell receptor beta chains derived from one specimen sequenced in a study of blood T cell repertoires in COVID-19. Data came from immunoSEQ multiplex PCR; TCRdb stores just in-frame clones and leaves some out. Among over 90,000 clones, 87% were seen once, and the ten largest hold approximately 5.6%. The sequenced material came from peripheral blood. All receptors come from a woman between 45 and 65 years old with COVID-19, enrolled during active disease.

This clone was recorded a few times. V usage is TRBV7-6 and J usage is TRBJ2-7, with TRBD1 matching over 7 bases. Per the germline V gene, CDR1 is SGHVS and CDR2 is FNYEAQ. With V trimmed by 4 bases and J by 6 bases, 9 bases remained unmatched. The CDR3 runs to 14 residues. DNA of the CDR3: TGTGCCAGCAGCTCCCGACAGGGTGCCTTCGAGCAGTACTTC. Translation gives CASSSRQGAFEQYF.

The chain has TRBV6-2 or TRBV6-3 and TRBJ2-1; TRBD2 agrees at 8 bases. Looked up from germline, CDR1 is MNHEY and CDR2 is SVGEGT. V shed 5 bases, J shed 3 bases, and the junction held 3 bases outside the gene matches. The CDR3 is 14 amino acids. CDR3 region: CASSLSGIYNEQFF. In DNA, the CDR3 is TGTGCCAGCAGTCTTAGCGGGATCTACAATGAGCAGTTCTTC.

The V and J genes are TRBV11-2 and TRBJ2-1; the D gene is possibly TRBD2 (7 bases). The length of the CDR3 is 15 residues. The V gene's germline CDR1 is SGHAT and CDR2 FQNNGV. V gave up 3 bases and J gave up 5 bases, with 14 bases separating them. The CDR3 region has the DNA TGTGCCAGCAGCTTCGAGGGGGGGCCCCACAATGAGCAGTTCTTC. It is translated as CASSFEGGPHNEQFF.

V and J are TRBV29-1 and TRBJ2-2; D gene uncertain. CDR1 SQVTM and CDR2 ANQGSEA come from the germline V gene. Deletions cut 1 base from V and 2 bases from J, with 8 bases between. The CDR3 contains 14 residues. CDR3 protein: CSVEVGSNTGELFF. The DNA of the CDR3 is TGCAGCGTTGAAGTCGGTAGCAACACCGGGGAGCTGTTTTTT.

V usage is TRBV5-6 and J usage is TRBJ2-7, with TRBD2 matching 10 bases. CDR1 SGHDT and CDR2 YYEEEE come from the germline V gene. V gave up 5 bases and J gave up 5 bases; unmatched junction bases: 10. The CDR3 consists of 15 residues. The chain's CDR3 is CASSGQRGGKNEQYF. The CDR3 bases are TGTGCCAGCAGTGGACAGCGGGGGGGAAAGAACGAGCAGTACTTC.

The chain links TRBV18 to TRBJ1-1; 10 bases fit TRBD1. The CDR3 consists of 17 residues. The trim removed 0 bases at V and 1 base at J, leaving 5 bases unmatched. CDR1 is KGHSH, CDR2 LQKENI, per germline. CDR3 sequence reads: CASSPPGTGASNTEAFF. The CDR3 region has the DNA TGTGCCAGCTCACCACCCGGGACAGGGGCTTCGAACACTGAAGCTTTCTTT.

V is TRBV19 and J is TRBJ2-2; D is uncertain. Trimming shortened V by 3 bases and J by 1 base, and 3 bases separated the two germline ends. The V gene's germline CDR1 is LNHDA and CDR2 SQIVND (reference sequence). This CDR3 spans 13 amino acids. In DNA form, the CDR3 reads TGTGCCAGTAGTATCTGGAACACCGGGGAGCTGTTTTTT. It codes for CASSIWNTGELFF. The variable domain in full, with the rest retrieved from reference TRBV19 and TRBJ2-2, is DGGITQSPKYLFRKEGQNVTLSCEQNLNHDAMYWYRQDPGQGLRLIYYSQIVNDFQKGDIAEGYSVSREKKESFPLTVTSAQKNPTAFYLCASSIWNTGELFFGEGSRLTVL.

The rearrangement uses TRBV7-9 and TRBJ2-5; 7 bases are a match to TRBD1. Looked up from germline, CDR1 is SEHNR and CDR2 is FQNEAQ (reference sequence). The V segment lost 1 base and the J segment 2 bases; nucleotides outside the gene matches: 4. This CDR3 is built from 15 residues. The CDR3 sequence: CASSLEGARQETQYF. The DNA of the CDR3 is TGTGCCAGCAGCTTAGAGGGGGCGCGGCAAGAGACCCAGTACTTC.

This clone was detected once. CDR3 region: CASSLGESPEAFF. CDR3 DNA sequence: TGCGCCAGCAGCTTGGGGGAGAGTCCTGAAGCTTTCTTT. The V call is TRBV5-1, the J call TRBJ1-1; the D is unclear. The V end lost 0 bases, the J end lost 6 bases, and 9 bases lay between the germline ends. CDR1 and CDR2 (germline): SGHRS, YFSETQ. The CDR3 is 13 amino acids.

The rearrangement joins TRBV2 to TRBJ2-1; no definite D call. Looked up from germline, CDR1 is SNHLY and CDR2 is FYNNEI. Trimming took 1 base from V and 4 from J, leaving 11 bases between them. CDR3 length: 15 amino acids. The CDR3 nucleotides are TGTGCCAGCAGTGAAGGCGGCCTCCTATACAATGAGCAGTTCTTC. Encoded protein: CASSEGGLLYNEQFF.

V usage is TRBV7-6 and J usage is TRBJ2-7; 10 positions agree with TRBD2. Germline V gene lookup returns CDR1 SGHVS and CDR2 FNYEAQ. J was trimmed by 5 bases and V by 1 base; bases with no gene match: 5. CDR3 length: 15 amino acids. The CDR3 here is CASSLGPSGGNEQYF. The CDR3 DNA reads TGTGCCAGCAGCTTAGGCCCTAGCGGGGGCAACGAGCAGTACTTC.

The chain is built from TRBV6-5 and TRBJ2-2; no firm D call. This CDR3 comprises 14 residues. Germline loops: CDR1 MNHEY, CDR2 SVGAGI. V lost 6 bases to trimming and J lost 8 bases, with 16 bases between them. The CDR3 DNA follows: TGTGCCAGCAGAGTTGAGGCTTTTCAGGGGGAGCTGTTTTTT. Protein product: CASRVEAFQGELFF.

The V call is TRBV7-2, the J call TRBJ2-1, with 10 positions matching TRBD2. The CDR3 spans 15 residues. After removal of 4 bases from V and 10 bases from J, the junction contained 10 bases not matched to a gene. Germline assignment: CDR1 SGHTA and CDR2 FQGNSA. CDR3 DNA sequence: TGTGCCAGCAGCTCAACCCTAGCGGGGGTAGGAGAGCAGTTCTTC. Translating gives CASSSTLAGVGEQFF. The variable domain in full, with the rest retrieved from reference TRBV7-2 and TRBJ2-1, is GAGVSQSPSNKVTEKGKDVELRCDPISGHTALYWYRQSLGQGLEFLIYFQGNSAPDKSGLPSDRFSAERTGGSVSTLTIQRTQQEDSAVYLCASSSTLAGVGEQFFGPGTRLTVL.

The V call is TRBV13, the J call TRBJ2-7; a possible D gene is TRBD1 (5 bases). V was shortened by 5 bases and J by 6 bases, with 14 bases between the two germline ends. There are 13 residues in the CDR3. Germline loops: CDR1 PRHDT, CDR2 FYEKMQ (reference sequence). In DNA form, the CDR3 reads TGTGCCAGCAGCCCCCGGACAATTGGCGAGCAGTACTTC. This encodes CASSPRTIGEQYF. Complete variable domain (other parts from reference TRBV13 and TRBJ2-7): AAGVIQSPRHLIKEKRETATLKCYPIPRHDTVYWYQQGPGQDPQFLISFYEKMQSDKGSIPDRFSAQQFSDYHSELNMSSLELGDSALYFCASSPRTIGEQYFGPGTRLTVT.

The chain carries TRBV12-3 or TRBV12-4 and TRBJ1-2, with 7 bases that match TRBD1. CDR3 length: 13 residues. Trimming cost V 1 base and J 7 bases; bases outside gene matches: 3. CDR3 bases: TGTGCCAGCAGTTTAGGTGACAGGGCTGGCTACACCTTC. It encodes CASSLGDRAGYTF.